This T cell receptor (beta chain) was sequenced in a study of vaccination effects on CD4 cells after COVID-19 (dated by TCRdb to 2022 to 2024). Notes on the research overall: Post-vaccine samples across the study were collected a median of 72 days after the second dose, with a range of 14 to 241. The study compared SARS-CoV-2 spike-specific CD4+ TCR repertoires before and after mRNA vaccination in COVID-19 convalescent patients and infection-naive vaccine recipients. A total of 10 COVID-19 convalescent patients and a handful of SARS-CoV-2-naive healthy vaccine recipients were included in the full study. In the study, cultures from other donors were sequenced using the Oncomine TCR Beta short-read assay on an Illumina iSeq 100. Broader findings and caveats from the paper: The study was limited by a small number of convalescent patients, and early post-infection timepoints were lacking. Both infection-induced and vaccine-induced clones contracted markedly at late post-vaccination timepoints, which is consistent with waning T cell responses. In healthy vaccine recipients, vaccine-induced clones were almost all SARS-CoV-2 mono-reactive, with only 1 of 255 being cross-reactive with common cold coronaviruses.

For CDR1 and CDR2, the germline V gene (reference sequence) lists MNHNY and SVGAGI. The CDR3 contains 15 residues, cysteine and valine counted. Only the CDR3 part of the read is kept: 45 bases, read in frame from the first base. V loses 2 bases, J loses 3 bases, and the germline ends lie 14 bases apart. In the ViraFEST assay, PBMC were stimulated with viral peptide pools, and antigen-specific CD4+ T cell clonotypes were then identified by expansion using TCR sequencing. After more than 9 days of culture, CD4+ T cells were isolated with the EasySep CD4+ T cell isolation kit. Participants received two doses of either the BNT162b2 or the mRNA-1273 mRNA SARS-CoV-2 vaccine. Healthy vaccine recipients had no prior SARS-CoV-2 infection, confirmed by negative nucleocapsid antibodies before and after vaccination. Approximately 2 million PBMC per well were cultured with 8.5 to 10 ug/ml peptides in IMDM containing around 5.3% human AB serum, about 9.6 IU/ml IL-2 and gentamicin. Half of the culture medium was replaced with fresh IL-2-containing medium on days 3 and 7. Each peptide stimulation condition was cultured in triplicate wells unless otherwise noted. PBMC were separated from whole blood using Ficoll-Paque Plus gradient centrifugation and were then either cryopreserved at -140C or used fresh. The overlapping peptide pools covered the spike proteins of SARS-CoV-2 as well as those of the common cold coronaviruses HCoV-NL63, HCoV-OC43 and HCoV-229E. The QIAamp micro DNA kit was used to extract genomic DNA from the cultured CD4+ T cells.

Libraries were constructed by the immunoSEQ multiplex PCR assay. DNA from the cultured and isolated CD4+ T cells underwent TCR beta CDR3 sequencing. For the original study's pipeline: Non-productive TCR sequences were discarded, and reads were trimmed to the CDR3 region, with only CDR3s of 7 or more amino acids retained. The MANAFEST web app was used to identify antigen-specific clonotypes by comparing expansion in peptide wells with expansion in reference cultures. To count as positive, a clone had to show expansion at FDR<0.05 compared with the reference and with all other wells, an odds ratio above 5, and a frequency above 0.1% in two replicate wells. A clonotype was called cross-reactive if it was significantly expanded both in SARS-CoV-2 spike wells and in at least one common cold coronavirus spike condition. Levenshtein distance calculated with the stringdist R package was used to assess CDR3 similarity, and unrooted trees were constructed with ape in R 3.6.1. Entries here come from immuneACCESS through TCRdb and include only in-frame sequences with V and J called. Some clones fail to appear in such tables; in the studies checked, an unresolved V gene covers under half of the shortfall, and the cause of the remainder is unknown. V and J calls and clone size follow that table, whereas D and trimming were derived from the DNA. This sample has about 59,000 clones in its table, and 60% to 80% of those were observed once. The ten top clones hold approximately 1.9% of the sample.

On this clone: Its antigen remains unidentified. No base-level quality is on record; no much larger clone is a single base apart.

Recombination linked TRBV6-6 to TRBJ2-7, with a tentative D gene TRBD2 over 5 matching bases. The material was CD4+ T cells from PBMCs cultured with HCoV-OC43 spike peptides, obtained after COVID-19 vaccination. Reading the label with the study, this specimen's cell subset or site is: HCoV-OC43 spike overlapping peptide pool stimulation. The sequence came from a human donor who received a COVID-19 vaccine. DNA sequence: TGTGCCAGCAGTTACGGGCGGGCGCCCTACTACGAGCAGTACGTC. Its protein product is CASSYGRAPYYEQYV.